This record covers a single T cell receptor (beta chain). There is no known antigen for this receptor. One base away there is no much larger clone; base qualities are not given. Donors were healthy HIV-negative adults with no recently reported acute infections or vaccinations. Every donor was a Caucasian adult living in Nashville, Tennessee, USA. CD4+ T cells were enriched by magnetic negative selection, after which naive cells were positively selected on CD45RA and the negative fraction was taken as the memory subset. After blood collection by leukapheresis, PBMCs were isolated using Ficoll-Histopaque density gradient centrifugation and then cryopreserved in the vapor phase of liquid nitrogen. Purity and quantity of every magnetically sorted T cell population were checked by analytical flow cytometry. From each sorted fraction, genomic DNA was isolated and quantified by UV absorbance on a Nanodrop 2000c.

TCR CDR3 regions were amplified from genomic DNA by multiplex PCR using the deep immunoSEQ assay. Extracted genomic DNA from each cell subset was spread evenly across all wells of several immunoSEQ 96-well plates, with each plate serving as a replicate. For sorted subsets, each replicate PCR was loaded with 150 to 250 ng genomic DNA, equivalent to 25,000 to 30,000 T cell genomes. Purified libraries were measured with a Qubit 3.0 fluorometer, size-checked on a Bioanalyzer 2100, and measured again with the KAPA Library Quantification kit. Each immunoSEQ 96-well plate was sequenced on its own single-read 150-cycle Illumina NextSeq 550 flow cell. As for the original processing: Because the immunoSEQ output held only junctional sequences and lacked quality scores, the filtering could not match the filtering applied to full-length reads. To assign V/J genes and CDR3, sequences were annotated against IMGT germline references using PyIR, a Python wrapper for IgBLAST v1.9. Reads with weak V/J assignments (E-value above 1e-6), missing CDR3, stop codons, out-of-frame junctions, or ambiguous translated residues were removed. A V3J clonotype was defined by an identical inferred V gene, J gene, and CDR3 amino acid sequence. Percentage overlap between repertoires was computed as shared unique clonotypes divided by the size of the smaller repertoire. Three approaches were used to assess repertoire richness: RTK rarefaction, the Chao1 estimator, and Recon v2.1 estimates of unobserved clonotypes. For all TCRbeta clonotypes obtained by the gDNA method from a few donors, generation probabilities were computed with OLGA. The table comes from immuneACCESS by way of TCRdb, which keeps in-frame sequences with V and J called. Part of the clones is missing from these tables; in studies checked, under half for an unresolved V gene and the rest for unknown reasons. That table is the source of V, J and clone size, and D and trimming were worked out from the DNA. Here the sample has some 630,000 clones; 72% occur a single time. The biggest ten clones account for 1.8% of the sample.

The data originate from a study of shared clonotypes between healthy human individuals (dated by TCRdb to the early 2020s). Regarding the complete study: A couple of women and a few men aged 18 to 49 years were included in the cohort. To estimate repertoire size and how much clonotype sharing occurs between individuals, the study deeply sequenced the blood TCR repertoires of roughly 5 healthy adults. To increase sequencing depth and limit assay-specific biases, different laboratories used diverse techniques to prepare libraries and sequence TCR repertoires. Each donor's leukapheresis produced roughly between about 0.85 and 10 billion PBMCs. For each donor, CD4 naive and CD4 memory were each run on three plates, CD8 naive on two plates, and CD8 memory on one plate.

Broader findings and caveats from the paper: The genetic and exposure-history diversity represented was limited by the small number of donors. Based on pairwise subsampling, the degree of clonotype sharing among donors was expected to be affected by sequencing depth. When a handful of donors were compared, the shared fraction of clonotypes was about 5% for naive CD4, approximately 3.3% for naive CD8, roughly 2.3% for memory CD4, and around 0.4% for memory CD8. Naive subsets generally had larger estimated clonotype richness than memory subsets. Sampling was limited to blood, and TCR repertoires in tissue likely differ from TCR repertoires in blood. Even with the large sequencing depth, rarefaction of the sorted-subset datasets indicated that sequencing was incomplete. Compared with non-shared clonotypes, the clonotypes found in all four sorted-subset donors had higher generation probabilities.

Sequencing input: memory CD4+ T cells sorted from blood. Read against the paper, the sample's cell subset or site label means: CD45RA-negative fraction. The sequence was collected from a woman under 40 in good health.

The nucleotide sequence is TGTGCCAGCAGCTTTTTCCTAGCGGGAGTCCCCTTGGTTGCAGATACGCAGTATTTT. This encodes CASSFFLAGVPLVADTQYF. This receptor chain uses TRBV11-2 and TRBJ2-3, with 10 bases matching TRBD2. The CDR3 goes from the cysteine to the phenylalanine over 19 residues. The entry retains the CDR3 DNA only, 57 bases that are in frame from base 1. V has 3 bases trimmed and J has 4 bases trimmed; junction bases matching no gene number 16. From the germline V gene, CDR1 is SGHAT and CDR2 is FQNNGV.